By sample fraction, the clone carrying this T cell receptor beta chain is medium-sized. The sample belongs to a study of molecular identifiers for immune sequencing clone quantification. Study context: Replicates partitioned RNA from approximately 20,000 or 100,000 naive CD8 cells into five parts, sequencing four.

In preparing bulk TCR libraries, previously described methods and listed TCR primers were used. TCRdb analysed the PCR reads with MiXCR anew, one entry per CDR3 protein. The sample holds roughly 10,000 distinct CDR3 sequences; around 23% are singletons and the top ten take 1.5%. CDR3 size: 12 residues. CDR1 and CDR2 from the germline V gene are SQVTM and ANQGSEA. This sequence joins TRBV29-1 and TRBJ2-3; D gene ambiguous. The clonotype was recovered from a human donor in good health. Some libraries in this study had Jurkat cell RNA spiked in. The sequenced sample consisted of naive CD8+ T cells from blood, with Jurkat cell RNA spiked in. Subset in this sample: FACS-sorted CD8+CD4-CCR7+CD45RA+ naive T cells. In nucleotides, the CDR3 is TGCAGTTCAATTGGAAACACCGATACGCAGTATTTT. Encoded protein: CSSIGNTDTQYF.